Below, one T cell receptor (delta chain) is given with its context. Its antigen remains unknown. In the same sample, other DNA sequences code for this CDR3. The data were taken from a study of Vδ1+ human thymocytes. The study's findings and limits: Bulk data may be misread because of unexpected Vdelta2 sequences. Highly polyclonal TRG and TRD repertoires with Gaussian CDR3 length distributions appeared in thymus. Unlike peripheral blood Vdelta1+ controls, thymic delta-chain sequences included about 20% Vdelta2 and few Vdelta3.

Extracted RNA was reverse transcribed into cDNA. Pooled V-gene forward primers with one constant-region reverse primer generated the CDR3 amplicons by multiplex PCR. TCRdb redid clone calling on the multiplex PCR reads using CATT. Found here are 23,000 or so delta-chain clones, about 29% of them singletons; the top ten hold 1.6%. There are 17 residues in the CDR3. The V end lost 3 bases, the J end lost 5 bases, and 22 bases lay between the germline ends. Per germline, CDR1 TSWWSYY and CDR2 QGS. Sample: Vdelta1+ gamma-delta thymocytes from the thymus. Subset reported: FACS-sorted CD3+ TCRalphabeta- TCRVdelta1+ TCRVdelta2- thymocytes. The J gene is TRDJ1, the V gene TRDV1; D may be TRDD3 (5 bases). The receptor was isolated from a boy under two years old who had congenital heart surgery. CDR3 region: CALGEPNVLFGGDKLIF. The DNA for the CDR3 is TGTGCTCTTGGGGAGCCTAACGTACTGTTCGGGGGGGATAAACTCATCTTT.